The clone carrying this T cell receptor beta chain was seen only a few times. Its specificity is not known. The sample is drawn from a study of breast tumors, draining lymph nodes, adjacent tissues. Whole-study findings and limits: The data were judged consistent with most tumor T cells coming from lymph node and expanding in tumor. Compared with basal-like, luminal-like tumors shared significantly more repertoire with nontumor tissue.

Using its own MiXCR run on the multiplex PCR reads, TCRdb lists one record per CDR3 protein. The table has under 150,000 distinct CDR3 sequences, just under 20% seen once; the top ten hold over 3%. Samples came from axillary lymph nodes draining the breast cancer. Trimming pared 7 bases from V and 2 bases from J, leaving 8 bases between. The CDR3 loop spans 13 amino acids. CDR1 is MNHNS and CDR2 is SASEGT in the germline V gene. The chain carries TRBV6-1 and TRBJ2-2; D is undetermined. The sequencing input was axillary lymph node tissue. This receptor was obtained from a female donor with breast cancer. Some clones in this sample may be carry-over from other donors' samples. CDR3 residues: CASMPPNTGELFF. Here the CDR3 DNA reads TGTGCCAGCATGCCCCCAAACACCGGGGAGCTGTTTTTT.